This T cell receptor beta chain was sequenced in a study of OX40 agonist ivuxolimab in advanced cancers. The germline CDR1 and CDR2 sequences are ENHRY and SYGVKD. V lost 3 bases and J 4 bases, leaving 9 bases between the germline ends. This CDR3 has 13 residues. The data were produced by immunoSEQ multiplex PCR, yet TCRdb's version contains in-frame clones alone and is incomplete. The table includes roughly 35,000 clones, around 81% detected once. This clone was detected once. The rearrangement joins TRBV10-3 to TRBJ1-1; D is uncertain. The receptor was derived from an adult with an advanced solid tumor such as melanoma, head and neck, liver or kidney cancer. Sequencing used CD4+ or CD8+ T cells sorted from blood, obtained in a trial of the OX40 agonist ivuxolimab. The CDR3 sequence: CAISDGPFTEAFF. DNA of the CDR3: TGTGCCATCAGTGACGGACCTTTCACTGAAGCTTTCTTT.